These T cell receptor beta chains were read from a single sample in a study of T cell responses to AZD1222 COVID-19 vaccine. Here immunoSEQ multiplex PCR was the method, and the copy in TCRdb shows in-frame clones only, minus some. Of under 130,000 clones listed, about 91% are singletons. The sequencing used peripheral blood, collected 28 days after the second AZD1222 dose. The receptors derive from an adult who received the AZD1222 COVID-19 vaccine. Each CDR3 is given with its conserved first and last residue. D genes are given only for firm matches. Not all rows give a size; the values are once, few, many and, for expanded clones, a class.

NA	TRBV7-8	TRBD1	TRBJ1-2	CASSEGQGAVYGYTF	TGTGCCAGCAGCGAAGGACAGGGGGCGGTCTATGGCTACACCTTC
NA	TRBV28	NA	TRBJ2-6	CASSLGWGGANVLTF	TGTGCCAGCAGTTTAGGTTGGGGAGGGGCCAACGTCCTGACTTTC
few	TRBV14	TRBD2	TRBJ2-5	CASSQQLAGAQETQYF	TGTGCCAGCAGCCAACAATTAGCGGGAGCGCAAGAGACCCAGTACTTC
NA	TRBV27	TRBD1	TRBJ1-1	CASRRYAGQSMNTEAFF	TGTGCCAGCAGGCGCTACGCGGGACAGTCCATGAACACTGAAGCTTTCTTT
once	TRBV6-1	NA	TRBJ1-3	CASSEGGNSGNTIYF	TGTGCCAGCAGTGAAGGCGGGAACTCTGGAAACACCATATATTTT
NA	TRBV11-3	NA	TRBJ2-7	CASSLEALTEQYF	TGTGCCAGCAGCTTAGAGGCCTTGACCGAGCAGTACTTC
NA	TRBV7-2	TRBD2	TRBJ2-5	CASSLGLAGRKRETQYF	TGTGCCAGCAGCTTGGGACTAGCGGGTAGGAAGCGTGAGACCCAGTACTTC
NA	TRBV28	NA	TRBJ1-6	CASSQRQAYNSPLHF	TGTGCCAGCAGCCAAAGACAGGCCTATAATTCACCCCTCCACTTT
NA	TRBV4-1	TRBD1	TRBJ2-1	CASSPTGGSYNEQFF	TGCGCCAGCAGCCCAACAGGGGGCTCCTACAATGAGCAGTTCTTC
NA	TRBV7-2	NA	TRBJ2-7	CASSPRQGGGAYEQYF	TGTGCCAGCAGCCCGCGCCAGGGGGGAGGCGCCTACGAGCAGTACTTC
NA	TRBV6-5	NA	TRBJ1-2	CASSYSKQNGYTF	TGTGCCAGCAGTTACTCGAAACAGAATGGCTACACCTTC
NA	TRBV19	NA	TRBJ1-5	CATHPNGGPEPQHF	TGTGCCACCCACCCCAATGGGGGCCCTGAGCCCCAGCATTTT
NA	TRBV5-1	TRBD2	TRBJ2-3	CASSLAGVGDTQYF	TGCGCCAGCAGTTTAGCGGGAGTGGGAGATACGCAGTATTTT
NA	TRBV19	TRBD1	TRBJ2-3	CASSPGTGGEDTQYF	TGTGCCAGTAGTCCCGGGACAGGGGGCGAAGATACGCAGTATTTT
NA	TRBV27	NA	TRBJ1-1	CASSFRGSGAEAFF	TGTGCCAGCAGTTTCCGGGGATCTGGGGCTGAAGCTTTCTTT
NA	TRBV4-3	TRBD2	TRBJ2-1	CASSQVFSGNDEQFF	TGCGCCAGCAGCCAAGTTTTTAGCGGGAATGATGAGCAGTTCTTC
NA	TRBV5-5	NA	TRBJ1-4	CASSLWTVEEKLFF	TGTGCCAGCAGCCTGTGGACGGTGGAGGAAAAACTGTTTTTT
NA	TRBV15	NA	TRBJ2-3	CATSARDFFTDTQYF	TGTGCCACCAGCGCACGGGACTTTTTCACAGATACGCAGTATTTT
NA	TRBV28	TRBD1	TRBJ1-2	CASTPRGLGYTF	TGTGCCAGCACCCCAAGGGGGCTCGGCTACACCTTC
NA	TRBV5-8	NA	TRBJ2-6	CASSPQSGANVLTF	TGTGCCAGCAGCCCCCAATCTGGGGCCAACGTCCTGACTTTC
few	TRBV6-5	TRBD1	TRBJ1-6	CASSQTGENSPLHF	TGTGCCAGCAGCCAGACAGGGGAGAATTCACCCCTCCACTTT
NA	TRBV4-1	NA	TRBJ1-6	CASSQGPRISYNSPLHF	TGCGCCAGCAGCCAAGGGCCGAGAATCTCCTATAATTCACCCCTCCACTTT
NA	TRBV7-2	TRBD2	TRBJ2-5	CASSEGLAGGQETQYF	TGTGCCAGCAGCGAAGGACTAGCGGGAGGGCAAGAGACCCAGTACTTC
NA	TRBV11-2	NA	TRBJ1-1	CASSYARGTEAFF	TGTGCCAGCAGCTACGCAAGGGGTACTGAAGCTTTCTTT